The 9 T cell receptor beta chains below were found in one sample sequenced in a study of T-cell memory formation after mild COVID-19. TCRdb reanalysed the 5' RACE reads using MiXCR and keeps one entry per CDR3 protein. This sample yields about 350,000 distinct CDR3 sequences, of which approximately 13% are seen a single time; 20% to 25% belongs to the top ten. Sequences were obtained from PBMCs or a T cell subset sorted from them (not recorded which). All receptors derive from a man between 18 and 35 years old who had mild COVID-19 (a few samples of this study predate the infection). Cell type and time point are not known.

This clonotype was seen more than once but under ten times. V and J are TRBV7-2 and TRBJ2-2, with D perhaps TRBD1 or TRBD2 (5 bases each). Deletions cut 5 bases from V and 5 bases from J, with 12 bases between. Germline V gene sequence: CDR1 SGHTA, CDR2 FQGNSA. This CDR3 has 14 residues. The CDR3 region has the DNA TGTGCCAGCAGCCCCTGGGACGCTACCGGGGAGCTGTTTTTT. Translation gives CASSPWDATGELFF.

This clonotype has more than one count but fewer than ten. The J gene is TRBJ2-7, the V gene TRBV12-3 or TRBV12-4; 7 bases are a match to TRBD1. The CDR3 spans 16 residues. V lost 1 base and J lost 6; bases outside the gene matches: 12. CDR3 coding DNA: TGTGCCAGCAGTTTAGGTGTGTGTGACAGGGTGTCCGAGCAGTACTTC. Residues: CASSLGVCDRVSEQYF.

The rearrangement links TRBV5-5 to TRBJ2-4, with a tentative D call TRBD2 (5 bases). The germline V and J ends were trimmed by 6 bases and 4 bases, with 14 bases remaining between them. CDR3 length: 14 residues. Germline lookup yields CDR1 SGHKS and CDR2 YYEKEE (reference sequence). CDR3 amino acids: CASKSGSAKNIQYF. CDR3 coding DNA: TGTGCCAGCAAATCGGGGTCTGCGAAAAACATTCAGTACTTC.

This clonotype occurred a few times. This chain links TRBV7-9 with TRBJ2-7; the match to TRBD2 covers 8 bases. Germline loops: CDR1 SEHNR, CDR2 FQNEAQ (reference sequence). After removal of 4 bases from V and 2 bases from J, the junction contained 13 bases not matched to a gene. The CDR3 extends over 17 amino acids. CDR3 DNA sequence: TGTGCCAGCAGCTCCGGGGGGGGGAGGGGGAATACCTACGAGCAGTACTTC. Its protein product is CASSSGGGRGNTYEQYF.

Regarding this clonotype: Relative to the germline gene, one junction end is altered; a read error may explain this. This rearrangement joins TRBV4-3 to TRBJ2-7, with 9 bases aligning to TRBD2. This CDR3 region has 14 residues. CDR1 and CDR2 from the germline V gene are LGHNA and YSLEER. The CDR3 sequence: CARSQWRGGDEQYF. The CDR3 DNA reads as TGCGCCCGCAGCCAATGGCGGGGGGGGGACGAGCAGTACTTC.

In DNA form, the CDR3 reads TGTGCCAGCAGCTTAGTGGGGCCGGATGGCTACACCTTC. Its protein product is CASSLVGPDGYTF. The chain couples TRBV7-2 to TRBJ1-2; TRBD1 is a possible D gene (5 bases). The CDR3 consists of 13 residues. The ends were cut back, 1 base at V and 6 bases at J, with 9 bases in the middle. Germline lookup yields CDR1 SGHTA and CDR2 FQGNSA.

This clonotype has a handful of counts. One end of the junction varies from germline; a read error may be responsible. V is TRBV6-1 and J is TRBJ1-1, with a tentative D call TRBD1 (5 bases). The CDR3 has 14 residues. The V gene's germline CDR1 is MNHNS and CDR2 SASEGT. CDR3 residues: CAISIREGDTEAFF. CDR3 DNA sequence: TGTGCCATCAGTATCAGGGAAGGGGACACTGAAGCTTTCTTT.

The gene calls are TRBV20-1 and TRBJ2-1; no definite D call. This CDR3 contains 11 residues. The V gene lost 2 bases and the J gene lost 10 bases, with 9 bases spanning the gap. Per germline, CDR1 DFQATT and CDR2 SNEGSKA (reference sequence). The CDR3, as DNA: TGCAGTGCTAGAAAAAACCGCGAGCAGTTCTTC. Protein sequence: CSARKNREQFF.

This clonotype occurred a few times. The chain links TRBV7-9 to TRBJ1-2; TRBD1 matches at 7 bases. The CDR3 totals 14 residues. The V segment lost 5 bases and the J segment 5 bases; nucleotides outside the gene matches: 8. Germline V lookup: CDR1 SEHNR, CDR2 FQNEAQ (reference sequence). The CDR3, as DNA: TGTGCCAGCAGCCCGGGAGGGGGCTTTTATGGCTACACCTTC. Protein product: CASSPGGGFYGYTF.